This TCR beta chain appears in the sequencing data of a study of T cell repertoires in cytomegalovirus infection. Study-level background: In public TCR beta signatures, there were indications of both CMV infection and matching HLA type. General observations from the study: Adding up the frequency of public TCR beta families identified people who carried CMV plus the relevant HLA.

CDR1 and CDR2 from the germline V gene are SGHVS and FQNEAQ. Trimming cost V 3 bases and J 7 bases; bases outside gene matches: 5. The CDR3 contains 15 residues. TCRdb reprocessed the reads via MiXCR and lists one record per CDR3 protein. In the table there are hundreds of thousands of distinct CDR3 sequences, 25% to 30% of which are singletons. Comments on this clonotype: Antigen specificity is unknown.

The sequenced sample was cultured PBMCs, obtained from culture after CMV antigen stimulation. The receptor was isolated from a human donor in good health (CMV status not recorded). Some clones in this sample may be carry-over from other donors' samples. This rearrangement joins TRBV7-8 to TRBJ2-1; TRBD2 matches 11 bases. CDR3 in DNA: TGTGCCAGCAGCTTTCTAGCGGGAGGCTTGAATGAGCAGTTCTTC. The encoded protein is CASSFLAGGLNEQFF.